This TCR beta chain is drawn from a study of blood T cell repertoires in COVID-19. Study details: COVID-19 samples collected from the United States, Italy and Spain covered acute and convalescent phases. T cells, B-cell-depleted T cells, or PBMCs supplied cDNA or gDNA.

Patients at the Seattle site were enrolled during active infection and followed longitudinally. This clone was counted a few times. V lost 7 bases, J lost 2 bases, and 16 bases lay in between. This CDR3 spans 15 amino acids. Germline CDR1 reads MGHDK; CDR2 reads SYGVNS. The repertoire was sequenced with immunoSEQ multiplex PCR; TCRdb's copy has only in-frame clones and lacks some. The repertoire holds about 95,000 clones, 89% seen once, with around 5.2% in the top ten. This chain joins TRBV25-1 and TRBJ2-3, with a possible D match to TRBD2 (6 bases). The source is a man between 60 and 75 years old with COVID-19, enrolled during active disease. Sequencing input: peripheral blood. DNA for the CDR3: TGTGCCAGCACCAGACTAGTACCATACACAGATACGCAGTATTTT. Translating gives CASTRLVPYTDTQYF.